Following are 20 T cell receptor beta chains from one sample sequenced in a study of blood T cell repertoires in COVID-19. Only in-frame clones appear in the TCRdb table, and some are missing; sequencing was by immunoSEQ multiplex PCR. The sample carries about 80,000 clones, around 79% recorded once. Sequencing input: peripheral blood. The receptors derive from a human donor in a cohort sampled during active COVID-19.

This chain uses TRBV28 with TRBJ1-3, with D possibly being TRBD1 (5 bases). The CDR3 runs to 16 residues. Trimming left V 1 base short and J 3 bases short, with 13 bases between. Germline CDR1 and CDR2: MDHEN and SYDVKM. The chain's CDR3 is CASSLYRGPVGNTIYF. The CDR3 DNA follows: TGTGCCAGCAGTTTATATAGGGGCCCGGTTGGAAACACCATATATTTT.

The chain has TRBV2 and TRBJ1-1; possible D gene TRBD1, 5 bases. V gave up 6 bases and J gave up 3 bases, with 14 bases separating them. Germline-derived CDR1 and CDR2 are SNHLY and FYNNEI. The CDR3 totals 14 residues. The CDR3 sequence is CASRGRGLYTEAFF. DNA for the CDR3: TGTGCCAGCAGGGGGCGGGGACTCTACACTGAAGCTTTCTTT.

The CDR3 sequence is CAISDRAGELFF. The CDR3 bases are TGTGCCATCAGTGACCGCGCCGGGGAGCTGTTTTTT. The chain carries TRBV10-3 and TRBJ2-2; D remains unclear. The CDR3 is 12 residues long. CDR1 and CDR2 from the germline V gene are ENHRY and SYGVKD. Trimming cost V 3 bases and J 6 bases, with 5 bases left between them.

V gene TRBV4-1 combines with J gene TRBJ2-7; D is perhaps TRBD2 (6 bases). The germline gives CDR1 MGHRA, CDR2 YSYEKL. Trimming took off 4 bases at V and 0 bases at J, with 16 bases between the two ends. This CDR3 spans 16 amino acids. The CDR3 DNA reads TGCGCCAGCAGCCCCAGGTGGGAGGACCCCTCCTACGAGCAGTACTTC. Amino acids: CASSPRWEDPSYEQYF.

The V and J genes are TRBV4-2 and TRBJ1-1, with 11 nucleotides matching TRBD1. Germline assignment: CDR1 LGHNA and CDR2 YNFKEQ. V gave up 0 bases and J gave up 5 bases; unmatched junction bases: 5. The CDR3 sequence is 16 residues long. This CDR3 is CASSQDLGTGGTEAFF. As DNA, the CDR3 is TGTGCCAGCAGCCAAGATCTCGGGACAGGGGGAACTGAAGCTTTCTTT.

The rearrangement links TRBV2 to TRBJ2-7, with TRBD1 matching over 9 bases. The CDR3 contains 14 residues. The V segment lost 6 bases and the J segment 6 bases; nucleotides outside the gene matches: 9. Germline CDR1 SNHLY, CDR2 FYNNEI. The DNA of the CDR3 is TGTGCCAGCAGCACGGGACAGGGATTCCTCGAGCAGTACTTC. Residues: CASSTGQGFLEQYF.

The J gene is TRBJ2-5, the V gene TRBV5-1, with TRBD2 as a possible D gene (7 bases). CDR1 is SGHRS and CDR2 is YFSETQ in the germline V gene. The CDR3 extends over 13 amino acids. Trimming cost V 0 bases and J 6 bases, with 9 bases left between them. The CDR3 loop reads CASSLEGGKTQYF. CDR3 coding DNA: TGCGCCAGCAGCTTGGAGGGGGGGAAGACCCAGTACTTC.

The chain couples TRBV9 to TRBJ1-2, with 7 bases identical to TRBD1. Unmatched junction bases numbered 5, after V lost 0 bases and J lost 3 bases. The CDR3 consists of 15 residues. Germline CDR1 SGDLS, CDR2 YYNGEE. The CDR3 loop is CASSVGQGEYYGYTF. In nucleotides, the CDR3 is TGTGCCAGCAGCGTAGGGCAGGGGGAGTACTATGGCTACACCTTC.

The genes are TRBV21-1 and TRBJ2-5; TRBD2, the table's D call, was not compared with the DNA. TRBV21-1 is designated a pseudogene. The CDR3 extends over 16 amino acids. CDR3 in amino acids: CASSNGDQGGLETQYF. The CDR3 nucleotides are TGTGCCAGCAGCAATGGGGACCAGGGAGGGTTGGAGACCCAGTACTTC.

The chain couples TRBV9 to TRBJ2-1; possible D gene TRBD2, 6 bases. The V gene's germline CDR1 is SGDLS and CDR2 YYNGEE. This CDR3 contains 13 residues. V dropped 3 bases and J dropped 3 bases, with 7 bases sitting between them. The CDR3 DNA is TGTGCCAGCAGCGCGGGAGTCTACAATGAGCAGTTCTTC. Its protein is CASSAGVYNEQFF.

The chain uses TRBV2 and TRBJ2-1; unclear D gene. V gave up 1 base and J gave up 2 bases, with 15 bases separating them. CDR1 is SNHLY and CDR2 is FYNNEI in the germline V gene. CDR3 length: 17 amino acids. The CDR3, as DNA: TGTGCCAGCAGTGAAGGCCTCTCACTACTTCCCTACAATGAGCAGTTCTTC. This encodes CASSEGLSLLPYNEQFF.

The chain carries TRBV6-2 or TRBV6-3 and TRBJ1-1; 7 bases agree with TRBD1. The CDR3 is 15 residues long. Trimming removed 5 bases from V and 0 bases from J; junction bases left unmatched: 6. Germline CDR1 and CDR2: MNHEY and SVGEGT. The CDR3 nucleotides read TGTGCCAGCAGTACCGACAGGGATATGAACACTGAAGCTTTCTTT. It is translated as CASSTDRDMNTEAFF.

The J gene is TRBJ2-1, the V gene TRBV19; perhaps TRBD1 as D (6 bases). There are 14 residues in the CDR3. CDR1 and CDR2 (germline): LNHDA, SQIVND (reference sequence). V shed 3 bases and J shed 8 bases, with 14 bases lying between them. This CDR3 reads CASSIGQGFDEQFF. The CDR3 nucleotides read TGTGCCAGTAGTATTGGGCAGGGGTTCGATGAGCAGTTCTTC.

The chain combines TRBV18 with TRBJ1-3; 7 nucleotides agree with TRBD1. The CDR3 loop spans 16 amino acids. Germline CDR1 KGHSH, CDR2 LQKENI. Losses at the gene ends were 3 bases for V and 0 bases for J; bases not matched to a gene: 5. CDR3 residues: CASSPGQLDSGNTIYF. DNA of the CDR3: TGTGCCAGCTCACCGGGACAGCTGGACTCTGGAAACACCATATATTTT. The full variable domain, in which reference TRBV18 and TRBJ1-3 provide the parts outside the CDR3, is NAGVMQNPRHLVRRRGQEARLRCSPMKGHSHVYWYRQLPEEGLKFMVYLQKENIIDESGMPKERFSAEFPKEGPSILRIQQVVRGDSAAYFCASSPGQLDSGNTIYFGEGSWLTVV.

The chain combines TRBV4-2 with TRBJ2-3, with D perhaps TRBD2 (6 bases). Germline V gene sequence: CDR1 LGHNA, CDR2 YNFKEQ. The CDR3 consists of 16 residues. V lost 4 bases and J lost 0, with 14 bases in between. The DNA for the CDR3 is TGTGCCAGCAGCCCCGCGGGGCCTACTAGCACAGATACGCAGTATTTT. Protein product: CASSPAGPTSTDTQYF.

This clone was seen only a few times. The chain employs TRBV6-6 and TRBJ2-1; D is ambiguous. Germline loops: CDR1 MNHNY, CDR2 SVGAGI (reference sequence). The CDR3 runs 11 residues. The V and J ends lost 6 bases and 7 bases respectively, with 7 bases between them. For the CDR3, the DNA is TGTGCCAGCAGAAAGACTAATGAGCAGTTCTTC. Residues: CASRKTNEQFF.

The chain is built from TRBV7-6 and TRBJ2-7; D possibly corresponds to TRBD1 (7 bases). The CDR3 has 15 amino acids. Germline loops: CDR1 SGHVS, CDR2 FNYEAQ. V lost 3 bases to trimming and J lost 3 bases, with 15 bases between them. This CDR3 is CASSLGSRGDYEQYF. The DNA of the CDR3 is TGTGCCAGCAGCTTGGGTAGCAGGGGGGACTACGAGCAGTACTTC.

The CDR3 reads CASSPGQGLEAFF. CDR3 sequence (DNA): TGTGCCAGCAGCCCGGGACAGGGGCTTGAAGCTTTCTTT. The rearrangement joins TRBV5-6 to TRBJ1-1; 10 bases agree with TRBD1. V gave up 4 bases and J gave up 7 bases; unmatched junction bases: 4. The CDR3 covers 13 residues. Per germline, CDR1 SGHDT and CDR2 YYEEEE.

The J gene is TRBJ2-1, the V gene TRBV6-4, with TRBD2 identical over 11 bases. J lost 2 bases, V lost 7 bases, and 13 bases had no gene match. The germline V gene has CDR1 MRHNA and CDR2 SNTAGT. CDR3 length: 18 amino acids. The CDR3 region is CASNPGTSGMAAYNEQFF. The CDR3 DNA sequence: TGTGCCAGCAACCCAGGGACTAGCGGAATGGCCGCCTACAATGAGCAGTTCTTC.

This rearrangement joins TRBV19 to TRBJ2-1; TRBD2 matches at 8 bases. Germline-derived CDR1 and CDR2 are LNHDA and SQIVND (reference sequence). V gave up 5 bases and J gave up 4 bases; unmatched junction bases: 7. This CDR3 has 15 residues. The CDR3 nucleotides are TGTGCCAGTAGTTCCGGGGGGGCTCGATACAATGAGCAGTTCTTC. It yields the protein CASSSGGARYNEQFF.